These 21 T cell receptor beta chains came from one sample sequenced in a study of vaccination and CD4 T cells after COVID-19. Treatment indicated: approximately 9-day PBMC culture with coronavirus spike peptide pools or control peptides (ViraFEST assay). The Oncomine TCR Beta short-read assay sequenced DNA from cultured CD4+ T cells. A single record per CDR3 protein comes from TCRdb applying MiXCR to the PCR reads. The sample carries over 12,000 distinct CDR3 sequences, 43% recorded once. For these receptors, no antigen is known. Source material: cultured CD4+ T cells from blood. The origin of the receptors is a human donor with COVID-19.

There are a few counts of this clonotype. The chain's CDR3 is CASSRDFATNEKLFF. DNA of the CDR3: TGTGCCAGCAGCCGAGACTTTGCAACTAATGAAAAACTGTTTTTT. V usage is TRBV7-2 and J usage is TRBJ1-4; D is ambiguous. Per germline, CDR1 SGHTA and CDR2 FQGNSA. The CDR3 totals 15 residues. V lost 5 bases and J lost 0, with 10 bases in between.

This clonotype was counted only a few times. V is TRBV6-1 and J is TRBJ2-4; D not certain. The CDR3 is 14 residues long. CDR1 MNHNS and CDR2 SASEGT come from the germline V gene. Trimming shortened V by 5 bases and J by 0 bases, and 8 bases separated the two germline ends. CDR3 bases: TGTGCCAGCAGTCGCGACCTAGCCAAAAACATTCAGTACTTC. It translates to CASSRDLAKNIQYF.

This chain connects TRBV19 to TRBJ2-2; perhaps TRBD2 as D (6 bases). The germline V gene has CDR1 LNHDA and CDR2 SQIVND (reference sequence). This CDR3 region has 15 residues. V lost 3 bases to trimming and J lost 4 bases, with 12 bases between them. CDR3 loop: CASSMGQGGTGELFF. DNA for the CDR3: TGTGCCAGTAGTATGGGTCAGGGAGGCACCGGGGAGCTGTTTTTT.

This clonotype turned up a few times. The chain recombines TRBV6-5 with TRBJ1-1; TRBD1 matches at 12 bases. V lost 2 bases to trimming and J lost 11 bases; unmatched junction nucleotides: 6. CDR1 MNHEY and CDR2 SVGAGI come from the germline V gene. The CDR3 is 14 residues long. This chain's CDR3 is CASSYHGTGGGAFF. The DNA of the CDR3 is TGTGCCAGCAGTTACCACGGGACAGGGGGCGGGGCTTTCTTT.

The chain recombines TRBV5-1 with TRBJ2-3; D remains unclear. CDR1 and CDR2 from the germline V gene are SGHRS and YFSETQ. The CDR3 covers 14 residues. V was pared by 0 bases and J by 3 bases, with 8 bases between. CDR3 in amino acids: CASSLDSGTDTQYF. The CDR3 DNA reads as TGCGCCAGCAGCTTGGATTCTGGAACAGATACGCAGTATTTT. The variable domain in full, completed from reference TRBV5-1 and TRBJ2-3, reads KAGVTQTPRYLIKTRGQQVTLSCSPISGHRSVSWYQQTPGQGLQFLFEYFSETQRNKGNFPGRFSGRQFSNSRSEMNVSTLELGDSALYLCASSLDSGTDTQYFGPGTRLTVL.

This clonotype was counted between two and nine times. V and J are TRBV27 and TRBJ1-2; no reliable D call. The CDR3 sequence is 13 residues long. Germline V lookup: CDR1 MNHEY, CDR2 SMNVEV (reference sequence). V was cut by 5 bases and J by 2 bases, with 9 bases left in between. For the CDR3, the DNA is TGTGCCAGCAGTGGGGTGTTAAACTATGGCTACACCTTC. Protein product: CASSGVLNYGYTF.

In DNA form, the CDR3 reads TGTGCCAGCAGGGGGGATCTCCGCTCCTACGAGCAGTACTTC. Encoded protein: CASRGDLRSYEQYF. The chain couples TRBV27 to TRBJ2-7; D tentatively reads TRBD1 or TRBD2 (5 bases each). The germline CDR1 and CDR2 sequences are MNHEY and SMNVEV (reference sequence). The CDR3 consists of 14 residues. V dropped 6 bases and J dropped 0 bases, with 12 bases sitting between them.

This clonotype has just a few counts. This chain links TRBV18 with TRBJ1-2, with 9 bases that match TRBD1. The germline V gene encodes CDR1 KGHSH and CDR2 LQKENI. V gave up 5 bases and J gave up 4 bases; unmatched junction bases: 5. This CDR3 comprises 14 residues. Here the CDR3 reads CASSGLTGGYGYTF. The CDR3 DNA sequence: TGTGCCAGCTCAGGTTTGACAGGGGGCTATGGCTACACCTTC.

J is TRBJ2-4 and V is TRBV12-3 or TRBV12-4, with D unresolved. This CDR3 has 12 amino acids. Trimming stripped 3 bases from V and 9 bases from J, with 9 bases between. The CDR3 protein is CASSFSPGIQYF. In DNA, the CDR3 is TGTGCCAGCAGTTTTAGCCCCGGCATTCAGTACTTC.

J is TRBJ2-3 and V is TRBV30; 7 nucleotides align to TRBD2. After removal of 4 bases from V and 4 bases from J, the junction contained 17 bases not matched to a gene. The CDR3 has 17 residues. In germline, CDR1 is GTSNPN, CDR2 SVGIG (reference sequence). The CDR3 DNA is TGTGCCTGGACTCTAAGTTGGGGCGGGGGTAGGGCAGATACGCAGTATTTT. Residues: CAWTLSWGGGRADTQYF.

This clonotype was counted a few times. The V and J genes are TRBV7-8 and TRBJ1-2; 9 bases fit TRBD1. V lost 4 bases and J lost 9; bases outside the gene matches: 9. The CDR3 runs 14 residues. Germline CDR1 and CDR2: SGHVS and FQNEAQ. CDR3 region: CASSSGGTGYRYTF. The CDR3 bases are TGTGCCAGCAGCTCAGGGGGGACAGGGTATCGCTACACCTTC.

The chain recombines TRBV7-8 with TRBJ2-7; 9 bases line up with TRBD2. Germline assignment: CDR1 SGHVS and CDR2 FQNEAQ. Trimming took 3 bases from V and 6 from J; bases not matched to a gene: 12. The CDR3 sequence is 16 residues long. The CDR3 protein is CASSLTARGGAGEQYF. Here the CDR3 DNA reads TGTGCCAGCAGCTTGACGGCCCGCGGGGGGGCCGGCGAGCAGTACTTC.

This clonotype was counted a few times. The chain couples TRBV10-1 to TRBJ2-7; D is possibly TRBD1 (5 bases). Deletions cut 0 bases from V and 6 bases from J, with 21 bases between. This CDR3 region has 17 residues. Germline V lookup: CDR1 WNHNN, CDR2 SYGVQD (reference sequence). The CDR3 region has the DNA TGCGCCAGCAGTGAGTCTGGAACCCTCGAAAGGGGCCTCGAGCAGTACTTC. It translates to CASSESGTLERGLEQYF.

The chain links TRBV19 to TRBJ1-3; tentative D call: TRBD1 (5 bases). The CDR3 loop spans 14 amino acids. Trimming took 3 bases from V and 0 from J, leaving 6 bases between them. Germline V gene sequence: CDR1 LNHDA, CDR2 SQIVND (reference sequence). The CDR3: CASSITGSGNTIYF. The CDR3 bases are TGTGCCAGTAGTATCACAGGCTCTGGAAACACCATATATTTT.

This clonotype was seen more than once but under ten times. This rearrangement joins TRBV19 to TRBJ1-5, with 7 bases that match TRBD1. This CDR3 comprises 14 residues. Germline V gene lookup returns CDR1 LNHDA and CDR2 SQIVND (reference sequence). With 6 bases clipped from V and 5 bases from J, the junction kept 7 bases outside the gene matches. DNA of the CDR3: TGTGCCAGTAGGCAGGACAGGTCCGATCAGCCCCAGCATTTT. Protein sequence: CASRQDRSDQPQHF.

This clonotype was counted only a few times. This sequence joins TRBV6-1 and TRBJ2-3; TRBD2 aligns across 12 bases. Trimming cost V 4 bases and J 6 bases; bases outside gene matches: 5. This CDR3 is built from 15 residues. The V gene's germline CDR1 is MNHNS and CDR2 SASEGT. CDR3 in DNA: TGTGCCAGCAGTGTTTCTAGCGGGGGGGCCGATACGCAGTATTTT. Amino acid sequence: CASSVSSGGADTQYF.

This clonotype came up a few times. The chain employs TRBV6-2 or TRBV6-3 and TRBJ2-5; 8 positions agree with TRBD1. Losses at the gene ends were 4 bases for V and 3 bases for J; bases not matched to a gene: 7. This CDR3 is 15 amino acids long. Germline CDR1 is MNHEY and CDR2 is SVGEGT. CDR3 nucleotide sequence: TGTGCCAGCAGTTCCCAGGGGGCCCAGGAAGAGACCCAGTACTTC. It codes for CASSSQGAQEETQYF.

The genes are TRBV7-9 and TRBJ2-3, with TRBD1 as a possible D gene (6 bases). The germline CDR1 and CDR2 sequences are SEHNR and FQNEAQ (reference sequence). The V gene lost 5 bases and the J gene lost 2 bases, with 14 bases spanning the gap. The CDR3 length is 15 residues. The CDR3 DNA reads as TGTGCCAGCAGCCAGAGGACAGACCCCACAGATACGCAGTATTTT. Encoded protein: CASSQRTDPTDTQYF. Full variable domain (outside the CDR3, taken from reference TRBV7-9 and TRBJ2-3): DTGVSQNPRHKITKRGQNVTFRCDPISEHNRLYWYRQTLGQGPEFLTYFQNEAQLEKSRLLSDRFSAERPKGSFSTLEIQRTEQGDSAMYLCASSQRTDPTDTQYFGPGTRLTVL.

The table lists this clonotype with a few counts. V is TRBV7-9 and J is TRBJ1-1; D unresolved. V dropped 10 bases and J dropped 0 bases, with 12 bases sitting between them. CDR3 length: 13 residues. The V gene's germline CDR1 is SEHNR and CDR2 FQNEAQ (reference sequence). The CDR3 DNA is TGTGCCACCGGATCATTCCTGAACACTGAAGCTTTCTTT. Translation: CATGSFLNTEAFF.

This clonotype has a handful of counts. The V gene is TRBV25-1, the J gene TRBJ1-2; D is undetermined. CDR1 is MGHDK and CDR2 is SYGVNS in the germline V gene. CDR3 length: 14 amino acids. The V end lost 1 base, the J end lost 1 base, and 7 bases lay between the germline ends. DNA for the CDR3: TGTGCCAGCAGTGAATTCCGCGGTAACTATGGCTACACCTTC. As protein: CASSEFRGNYGYTF.

There are a few counts of this clonotype. The gene calls are TRBV27 and TRBJ1-6; D unclear. Germline CDR1 reads MNHEY; CDR2 reads SMNVEV (reference sequence). There are 16 residues in the CDR3. V dropped 2 bases and J dropped 10 bases, with 18 bases sitting between them. The CDR3, as DNA: TGTGCCAGCAGTTTAGGTCTGGCGACAACCCGGTCACCCCTCCACTTT. Protein sequence: CASSLGLATTRSPLHF.